The clone carrying this TCR beta chain was seen more than once but under ten times. Constant-region reverse primers amplified full-length variable regions, followed by semi-nested Nested Universal Primer A PCR. MiXCR was run by TCRdb on the 5' RACE reads, yielding one entry per CDR3 protein. This table holds about 54,000 distinct CDR3 sequences, about 15% found once. This CDR3 has 16 residues. V lost 6 bases, J lost 2 bases, and 9 bases stayed unmatched. Per germline, CDR1 DFQATT and CDR2 SNEGSKA (reference sequence). J is TRBJ2-3 and V is TRBV20-1; TRBD2 agrees at 12 bases. This TCR came from a female donor with breast cancer. The sequencing input was naive CD4+ T cells sorted from blood. Indicated subset: naive CD4+ T cells, CD4+CD45RA+CD25-. The CDR3 is CSATGLAGGPTDTQYF. The CDR3 nucleotides are TGCAGTGCCACGGGACTAGCGGGCGGGCCCACAGATACGCAGTATTTT.